This TCR beta chain emerged from a study of PD-L1 blockade in urothelial cancer (TCRdb year 2017). In terms of the full investigation: Therapy was started around 2014 for all patients, and atezolizumab 1,200 mg was administered intravenously every 3 weeks. Durable clinical benefit was achieved by nine patients and was not achieved by 20 patients. An exploratory multi-omic analysis was conducted of the somatic, immune and clinical correlates of response to PD-L1 blockade with atezolizumab in urothelial cancer. Some 30 patients had pretreatment blood TCR-seq, around 25 had at least one posttreatment blood collection, and around 25 had tumor TCR-seq. An ECOG performance status of 0 or 1 was recorded for the patients, and 0 to 3 prior chemotherapy regimens had been received by the patients. Twenty-five of 29 patients were males with bladder-origin urothelial cancer, and about 60% of the roughly 30 reported a prior smoking history. In the same patients who had TCR sequencing, pretreatment tumors also underwent whole exome sequencing and RNA sequencing. Durable clinical benefit meant progression-free survival longer than 6 months, and TCR features were also tested against progression-free and overall survival. Blood samples were analyzed 3 weeks after the start of treatment (second dose) and 6 weeks after the start of treatment. Blood samples gave a median of about 150,000 T cells and 88,000 or so unique TCRs, with a median clonality of 0.080. Pretreatment tumor samples, along with matched peripheral blood serially collected before and after atezolizumab treatment, were subjected to TCR sequencing. Results the study describes overall, beyond this receptor: Small sample size (n of about 29) and many exploratory analyses mean the results are intended to be hypothesis-generating. At 3 weeks after the start of treatment, tumor-associated TCR clones in peripheral blood had expanded more in patients with durable benefit (n ≈ 24, p = 0.022). A pretreatment peripheral blood TCR clonality below the median was linked to improved progression-free and overall survival.

To estimate absolute template abundance from read counts, synthetic TCR analog templates were spiked into each PCR. TCRbeta CDR3 regions were amplified from genomic DNA with bias-controlled V and J gene primers using the immunoSEQ assay. Rearranged TCRbeta segments were sequenced at approximately 20X coverage. The original methods were these. Sequencing errors were corrected by clustering, and CDR3s were annotated against IMGT so that V, D and J genes could be assigned. Out-of-frame and stop-codon sequences were excluded, and only productive TCRbeta rearrangements were used in downstream analyses. To compute clonality, Shannon entropy was normalized by the log of the number of unique productive sequences and then subtracted from one. Fisher's exact test with Benjamini-Hochberg correction, at a threshold of adjusted p below 0.01, was used to find clones that differed between time points or between blood and tumor. TCRdb provides this immuneACCESS table in a form limited to in-frame rearrangements. Some clones are lacking; in checked studies, under half of them reflect an unresolved V gene, and why the rest are absent is not known. V and J calls and clone size come straight from that table; D and trimming were deduced from the DNA. This sample is represented by roughly 67,000 clones; about 86% of them were singletons. About 15% of the sample comes from the top ten.

After removal of 3 bases from V and 3 bases from J, the junction retains 1 base not matched to a gene. Looking up the germline V gene yields CDR1 SGDLS and CDR2 YYNGEE. The CDR3 sequence holds 14 residues, the cysteine and phenylalanine included. The CDR3 DNA has 42 bases and is translated from base 1. Turning to this clone: Its recognized antigen is unknown. Base qualities are not recorded, but no much larger clone differs from it by a single base.

The sample's time point label, in plain terms: pretreatment peripheral blood. The cohort included roughly 30 patients with locally advanced or metastatic urothelial carcinoma who were treated at Memorial Sloan Kettering on a trial protocol. Peripheral blood mononuclear cells were collected pretreatment and during treatment, with between 1 and 8 total time points obtained per patient. The Qiagen DNeasy Blood extraction kit was used to purify genomic DNA from total PBMCs and tumor samples. PBMCs were collected pretreatment and during treatment, and were isolated and stored as previously described. The starting material was PBMCs, obtained around atezolizumab (anti-PD-L1) treatment. This TCR was recovered from a man in his 60s with urothelial cancer. Recombination linked TRBV9 to TRBJ2-1; 9 of the junction bases match TRBD2. The CDR3: CASSATSGYNEQFF. The nucleotide sequence is given as TGTGCCAGCAGCGCGACTAGCGGCTACAATGAGCAGTTCTTC.